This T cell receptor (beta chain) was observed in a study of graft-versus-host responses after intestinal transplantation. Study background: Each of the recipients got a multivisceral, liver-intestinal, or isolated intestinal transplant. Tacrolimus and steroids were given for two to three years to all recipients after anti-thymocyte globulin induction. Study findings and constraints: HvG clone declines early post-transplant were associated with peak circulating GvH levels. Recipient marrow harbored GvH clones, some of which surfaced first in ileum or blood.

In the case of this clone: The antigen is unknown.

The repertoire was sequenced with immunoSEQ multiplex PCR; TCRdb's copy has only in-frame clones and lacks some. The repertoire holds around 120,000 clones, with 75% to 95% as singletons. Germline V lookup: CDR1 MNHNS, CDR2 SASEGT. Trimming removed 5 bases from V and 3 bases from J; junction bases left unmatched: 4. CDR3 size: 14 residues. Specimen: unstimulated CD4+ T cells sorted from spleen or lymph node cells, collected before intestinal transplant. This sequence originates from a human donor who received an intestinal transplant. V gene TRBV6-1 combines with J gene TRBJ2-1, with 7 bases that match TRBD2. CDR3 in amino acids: CASSSGGGYNEQFF. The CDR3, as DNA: TGTGCCAGCAGTTCCGGCGGGGGCTACAATGAGCAGTTCTTC.